The 8 T cell receptor beta chains in this list originate from one sample, sequenced in a study of T cell responses to AZD1222 COVID-19 vaccine. Method: immunoSEQ multiplex PCR; TCRdb's copy keeps in-frame clones and lacks some. The sample yields roughly 180,000 clones, about 93% seen once. The sequences come from peripheral blood, collected on day 0 of AZD1222 vaccination. The origin of the receptors is an adult in good health.

This chain uses TRBV6-1 with TRBJ2-1; no definite D call. The germline V gene encodes CDR1 MNHNS and CDR2 SASEGT. This CDR3 is built from 12 residues. V was pared by 3 bases and J by 6 bases, with 6 bases between. The CDR3 DNA follows: TGTGCCAGCAGTGATCCCCCCAATGAGCAGTTCTTC. Protein product: CASSDPPNEQFF.

V gene TRBV5-1 combines with J gene TRBJ2-1; the D is unclear. Deletions cut 4 bases from V and 3 bases from J, with 11 bases between. In germline, CDR1 is SGHRS, CDR2 YFSETQ. The CDR3 spans 14 residues. CDR3 in amino acids: CASSLSWGYNEQFF. In nucleotides, the CDR3 is TGCGCCAGCAGCCTCTCGTGGGGCTACAATGAGCAGTTCTTC.

CDR3 in DNA: TGTGCCATCAGTGTAGTGGGCAATCAGCCCCAGCATTTT. It specifies CAISVVGNQPQHF. V is TRBV10-3 and J is TRBJ1-5, with D unclear. Germline CDR1 is ENHRY and CDR2 is SYGVKD. The V end was cut by 4 bases, the J end by 2 bases, with 6 bases between. This CDR3 contains 13 residues.

This CDR3 reads CASSLTGAGELFF. DNA for the CDR3: TGTGCCAGCAGCTTAACGGGGGCCGGGGAGCTGTTTTTT. The chain employs TRBV12-3 or TRBV12-4 and TRBJ2-2; a possible D gene is TRBD2 (6 bases). The CDR3 has 13 amino acids. V was shortened by 6 bases and J by 6 bases, with 11 bases between the two germline ends.

In this sample, this clone turned up once. The CDR3 region has the DNA TGTGCCAGCGGGTCGCGAAGTAGTGGCCTTAACTATGGCTACACCTTC. It codes for CASGSRSSGLNYGYTF. The V gene is TRBV6-6, the J gene TRBJ1-2, with D unresolved. Germline V lookup: CDR1 MNHNY, CDR2 SVGAGI (reference sequence). The CDR3 is 16 residues long. Trimming removed 8 bases at V and 1 base at J, with 20 bases between.

The CDR3 sequence is CASSEDRGSEAFF. CDR3 nucleotide sequence: TGCGCCAGCAGTGAGGACAGGGGCTCCGAAGCTTTCTTT. The chain is built from TRBV10-1 and TRBJ1-1; 8 bases match TRBD1. V lost 2 bases to trimming and J lost 8 bases; unmatched junction nucleotides: 4. Germline loops: CDR1 WNHNN, CDR2 SYGVQD (reference sequence). This CDR3 is built from 13 residues.

This clone was seen only once. V is TRBV12-3 or TRBV12-4 and J is TRBJ2-1; D possibly corresponds to TRBD2 (6 bases). This CDR3 is 11 amino acids long. The germline V and J ends were trimmed by 7 bases and 10 bases, with 11 bases remaining between them. This CDR3 is CASTAGLEQFF. CDR3 in DNA: TGTGCCAGCACCGCGGGGCTGGAGCAGTTCTTC.

This clone appeared a single time. The chain carries TRBV6-6 and TRBJ1-3; 9 positions match TRBD1. Germline CDR1 is MNHNY and CDR2 is SVGAGI (reference sequence). With V trimmed by 5 bases and J by 6 bases, 11 bases remained unmatched. The CDR3 length is 16 residues. The CDR3 DNA reads as TGTGCCAGCAGTAATCACGGACAGGGGAAGATAAACACCATATATTTT. Its translation is CASSNHGQGKINTIYF.